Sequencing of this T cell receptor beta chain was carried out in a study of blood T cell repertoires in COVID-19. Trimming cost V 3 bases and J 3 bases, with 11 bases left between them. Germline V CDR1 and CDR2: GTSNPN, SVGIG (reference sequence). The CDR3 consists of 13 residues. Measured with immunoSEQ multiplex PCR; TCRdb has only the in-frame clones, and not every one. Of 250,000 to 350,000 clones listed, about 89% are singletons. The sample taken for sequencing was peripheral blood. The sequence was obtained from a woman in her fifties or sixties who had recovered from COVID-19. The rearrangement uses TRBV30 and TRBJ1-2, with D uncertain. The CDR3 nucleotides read TGTGCCTGGAGAGGACTCTTCTACTATGGCTACACCTTC. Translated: CAWRGLFYYGYTF.